The 8 T cell receptor beta chains below all came from one sample that was sequenced in a study of CD8+CD57+ T cells in acquired aplastic anemia. Genomic DNA constituted the template upon which TCR beta VDJ and CDR3 profiling was performed. TCRdb ran MiXCR on the reads and lists one entry per CDR3 protein. The repertoire holds approximately 160,000 distinct CDR3 sequences, with roughly 45% as singletons. Sequencing was carried out using sorted CD4+, CD8+, or CD8+CD57+ T cells (not recorded which) from PBMCs. These receptors all stem from a human donor in good health.

This clonotype was counted ten times or more. The chain employs TRBV11-2 and TRBJ2-7; a weak D match, TRBD1 (6 bases). The CDR3 totals 16 residues. V was pared by 8 bases and J by 4 bases, with 24 bases between. The V gene's germline CDR1 is SGHAT and CDR2 FQNNGV. The CDR3 region has the DNA TGTGCCAGCGGCACCGGGACACAATTCCCAGGTTACGAGCAGTACTTC. Translated: CASGTGTQFPGYEQYF.

This clonotype was counted many times. The rearrangement uses TRBV7-2 and TRBJ1-1; 10 bases fit TRBD1. Germline V gene sequence: CDR1 SGHTA, CDR2 FQGNSA. V lost 4 bases to trimming and J lost 6 bases; unmatched junction nucleotides: 5. This CDR3 comprises 14 residues. The CDR3 sequence: CASSSDRGIAEAFF. The CDR3 coding sequence is TGTGCCAGCAGCTCGGACAGGGGGATAGCTGAAGCTTTCTTT.

This clonotype was detected many times. V gene TRBV10-1 combines with J gene TRBJ2-3, with TRBD1 as a possible D gene (6 bases). The germline V gene encodes CDR1 WNHNN and CDR2 SYGVQD (reference sequence). This CDR3 has 14 residues. V gave up 2 bases and J gave up 0 bases, with 6 bases separating them. The CDR3 spells CASSEGQSTDTQYF. The CDR3 DNA follows: TGCGCCAGCAGTGAGGGACAGAGCACAGATACGCAGTATTTT.

This clonotype was detected a few times. V usage is TRBV7-2 and J usage is TRBJ1-6; D call uncertain. The CDR3 runs 14 residues. V lost 5 bases and J lost 7, with 12 bases in between. CDR1 and CDR2 from the germline V gene are SGHTA and FQGNSA. In DNA form, the CDR3 reads TGTGCCAGCAGCGACCGGGATCCGAATTCACCCCTCCACTTT. Translating it yields CASSDRDPNSPLHF.

This clonotype occurred many times. The chain links TRBV20-1 to TRBJ2-7, with D tentatively TRBD1 (6 bases). The CDR3 totals 14 residues. V was shortened by 0 bases and J by 7 bases, with 16 bases between the two germline ends. Germline V gene lookup returns CDR1 DFQATT and CDR2 SNEGSKA (reference sequence). CDR3 nucleotide sequence: TGCAGTGCTAGAGATTTATGGGGGCTGGGAGAGCAGTACTTC. Residues: CSARDLWGLGEQYF.

This clonotype occurred a few times. V is TRBV15 and J is TRBJ1-6; 10 nucleotides agree with TRBD1. Losses at the gene ends were 4 bases for V and 7 bases for J; bases not matched to a gene: 7. This CDR3 comprises 16 residues. Looked up from germline, CDR1 is LNHNV and CDR2 is YYDKDF (reference sequence). The CDR3 is CATSIGQGVGNSPLHF. CDR3 nucleotides: TGTGCCACCAGCATTGGACAGGGGGTCGGCAATTCACCCCTCCACTTT.

This clonotype came up many times. The chain employs TRBV13 and TRBJ1-2; D uncertain. With 4 bases removed from V and 8 bases from J, the gap between germline ends came to 11 bases. Germline loops: CDR1 PRHDT, CDR2 FYEKMQ (reference sequence). The CDR3 runs to 12 residues. The CDR3 bases are TGTGCCAGCAGCTCCAATAAACTGGGCTACACCTTC. Protein product: CASSSNKLGYTF.

The chain links TRBV7-3 to TRBJ2-7, with 10 positions matching TRBD1. The CDR3 is made up of 14 amino acids. The trim removed 6 bases at V and 5 bases at J, leaving 7 bases unmatched. Germline CDR1 and CDR2: SGHTA and FQGTGA. CDR3 DNA sequence: TGTGCCAGCAGTCTAACTGGGACAGGGGACGAGCAGTACTTC. This codes for CASSLTGTGDEQYF.